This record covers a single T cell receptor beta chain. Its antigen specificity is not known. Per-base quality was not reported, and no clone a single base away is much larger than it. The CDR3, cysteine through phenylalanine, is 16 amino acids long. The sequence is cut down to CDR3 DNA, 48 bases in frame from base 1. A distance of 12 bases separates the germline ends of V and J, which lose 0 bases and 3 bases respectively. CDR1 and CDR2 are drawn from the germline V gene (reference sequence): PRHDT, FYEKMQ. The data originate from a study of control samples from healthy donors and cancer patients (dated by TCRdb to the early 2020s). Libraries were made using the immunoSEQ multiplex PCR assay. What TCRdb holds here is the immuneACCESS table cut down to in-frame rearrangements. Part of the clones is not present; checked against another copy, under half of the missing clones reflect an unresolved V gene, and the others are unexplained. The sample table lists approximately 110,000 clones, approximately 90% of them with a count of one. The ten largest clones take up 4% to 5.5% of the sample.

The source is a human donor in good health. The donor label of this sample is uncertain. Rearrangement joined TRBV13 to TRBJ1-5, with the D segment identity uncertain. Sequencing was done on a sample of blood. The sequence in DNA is TGTGCCAGCAGCTTAGGCGACCCGGGAACCAATCAGCCCCAGCATTTT. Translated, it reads CASSLGDPGTNQPQHF. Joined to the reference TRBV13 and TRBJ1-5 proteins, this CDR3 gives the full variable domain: AAGVIQSPRHLIKEKRETATLKCYPIPRHDTVYWYQQGPGQDPQFLISFYEKMQSDKGSIPDRFSAQQFSDYHSELNMSSLELGDSALYFCASSLGDPGTNQPQHFGDGTRLSIL.